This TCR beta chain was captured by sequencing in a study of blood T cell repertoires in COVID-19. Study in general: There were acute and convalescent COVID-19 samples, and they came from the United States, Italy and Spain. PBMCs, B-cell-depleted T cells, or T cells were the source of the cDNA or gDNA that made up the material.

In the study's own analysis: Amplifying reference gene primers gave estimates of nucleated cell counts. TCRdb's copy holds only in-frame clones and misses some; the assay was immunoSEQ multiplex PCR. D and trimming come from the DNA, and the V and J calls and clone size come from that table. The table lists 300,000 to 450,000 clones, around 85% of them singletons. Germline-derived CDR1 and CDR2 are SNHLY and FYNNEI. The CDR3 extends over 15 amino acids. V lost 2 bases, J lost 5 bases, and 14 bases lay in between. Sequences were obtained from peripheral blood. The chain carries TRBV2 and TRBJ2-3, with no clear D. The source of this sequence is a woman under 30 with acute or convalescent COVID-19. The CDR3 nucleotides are TGTGCCAGCAGTGAATCTCTGAACAGTGGAGATACGCAGTATTTT. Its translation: CASSESLNSGDTQYF.